This T cell receptor beta chain was obtained from a study of T-cell memory formation after mild COVID-19. Study-level findings and limits: Contracting CD4+ clones lay largely in CM and EM, with CD8+ ones residing in EMRA.

Remarks on this clonotype: Antigen unknown.

MiXCR, applied by TCRdb to the 5' RACE reads, yields one record per CDR3 protein. The sample records 300,000 to 400,000 distinct CDR3 sequences, 20% to 25% being singletons. CDR3 length: 14 amino acids. CDR1 and CDR2 from the germline V gene are KGHDR and SFDVKD. V lost 5 bases and J 4 bases, leaving 12 bases between the germline ends. The chain joins TRBV24-1 to TRBJ2-3; D uncertain. The TCR sequence derives from an adult woman who had mild COVID-19 (a few samples of this study predate the infection). Cell type and time point are not known. The sample consisted of PBMCs or a T cell subset sorted from them (not recorded which). CDR3 region: CATSGGTWADTQYF. The CDR3 DNA sequence: TGTGCCACCAGTGGAGGCACTTGGGCAGATACGCAGTATTTT.